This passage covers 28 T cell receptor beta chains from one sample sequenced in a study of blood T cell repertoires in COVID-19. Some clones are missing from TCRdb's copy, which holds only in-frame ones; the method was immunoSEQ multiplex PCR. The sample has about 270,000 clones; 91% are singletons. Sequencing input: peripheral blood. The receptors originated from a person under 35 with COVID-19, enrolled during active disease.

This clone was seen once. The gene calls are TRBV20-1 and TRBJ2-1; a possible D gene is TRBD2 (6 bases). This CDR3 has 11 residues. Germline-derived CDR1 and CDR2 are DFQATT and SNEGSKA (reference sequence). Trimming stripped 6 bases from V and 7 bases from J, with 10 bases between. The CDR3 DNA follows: TGCAGTGCCCAGGCGGGGAATGAGCAGTTCTTC. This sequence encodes CSAQAGNEQFF.

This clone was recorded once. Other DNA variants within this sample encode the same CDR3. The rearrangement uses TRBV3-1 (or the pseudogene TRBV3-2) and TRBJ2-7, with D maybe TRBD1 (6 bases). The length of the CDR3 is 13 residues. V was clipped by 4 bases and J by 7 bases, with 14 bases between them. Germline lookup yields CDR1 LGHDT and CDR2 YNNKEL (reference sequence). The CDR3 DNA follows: TGTGCCAGCAGCCGGGACAACCTAGGAGAGCAGTACTTC. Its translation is CASSRDNLGEQYF.

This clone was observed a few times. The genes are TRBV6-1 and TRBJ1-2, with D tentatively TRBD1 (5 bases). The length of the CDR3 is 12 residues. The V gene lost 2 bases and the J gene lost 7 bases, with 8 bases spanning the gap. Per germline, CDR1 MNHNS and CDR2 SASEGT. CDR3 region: CASSEQGGGYTF. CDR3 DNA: TGTGCCAGCAGTGAACAGGGAGGTGGCTACACCTTC.

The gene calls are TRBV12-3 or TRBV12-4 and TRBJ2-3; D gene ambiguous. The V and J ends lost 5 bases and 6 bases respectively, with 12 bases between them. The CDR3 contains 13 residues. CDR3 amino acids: CASSLTLGDTQYF. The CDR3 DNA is TGTGCCAGCAGTCTTACCTTGGGCGATACGCAGTATTTT.

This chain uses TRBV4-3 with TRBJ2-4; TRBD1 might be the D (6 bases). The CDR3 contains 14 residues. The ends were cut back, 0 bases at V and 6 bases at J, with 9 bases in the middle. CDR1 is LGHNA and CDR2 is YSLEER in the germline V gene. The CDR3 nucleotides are TGCGCCAGCAGCCAAGAACGGGACACAAACATTCAGTACTTC. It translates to CASSQERDTNIQYF.

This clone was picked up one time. CDR3 loop: CASSAVQGKVNTEAFF. CDR3 nucleotides: TGTGCCAGCAGTGCCGTACAGGGAAAAGTGAACACTGAAGCTTTCTTT. The chain recombines TRBV28 with TRBJ1-1, with D possibly being TRBD1 (6 bases). CDR3 size: 16 residues. V was cut by 5 bases and J by 0 bases, with 16 bases left in between. Germline CDR1 MDHEN, CDR2 SYDVKM.

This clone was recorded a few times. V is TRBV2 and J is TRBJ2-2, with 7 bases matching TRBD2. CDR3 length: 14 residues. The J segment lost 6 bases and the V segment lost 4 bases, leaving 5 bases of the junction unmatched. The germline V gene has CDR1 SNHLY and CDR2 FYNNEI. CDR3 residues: CASSVGGSAGELFF. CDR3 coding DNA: TGTGCCAGCAGTGTGGGGGGGTCTGCCGGGGAGCTGTTTTTT. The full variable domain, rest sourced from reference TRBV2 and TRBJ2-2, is EPEVTQTPSHQVTQMGQEVILRCVPISNHLYFYWYRQILGQKVEFLVSFYNNEISEKSEIFDDQFSVERPDGSNFTLKIRSTKLEDSAMYFCASSVGGSAGELFFGEGSRLTVL.

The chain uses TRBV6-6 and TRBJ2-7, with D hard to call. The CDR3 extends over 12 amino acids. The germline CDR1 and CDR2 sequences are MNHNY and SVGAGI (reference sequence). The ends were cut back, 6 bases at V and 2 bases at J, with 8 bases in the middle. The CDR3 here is CASRSAPYEQYF. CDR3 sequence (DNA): TGTGCCAGCAGGAGCGCGCCCTACGAGCAGTACTTC.

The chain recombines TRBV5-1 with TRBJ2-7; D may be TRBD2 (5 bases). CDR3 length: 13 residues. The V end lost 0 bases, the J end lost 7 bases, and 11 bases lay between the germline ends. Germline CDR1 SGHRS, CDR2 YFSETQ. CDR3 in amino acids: CASSLAASGEQYF. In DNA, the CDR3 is TGCGCCAGCAGCTTGGCTGCCAGCGGTGAGCAGTACTTC.

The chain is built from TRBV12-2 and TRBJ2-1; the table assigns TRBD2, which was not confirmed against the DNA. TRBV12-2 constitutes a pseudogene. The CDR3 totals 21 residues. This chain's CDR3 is CASRLATSGRALNSSYNEQFF. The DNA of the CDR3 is TGTGCAAGTCGCTTAGCGACTAGCGGGAGGGCCTTAAATAGCTCCTACAATGAGCAGTTCTTC.

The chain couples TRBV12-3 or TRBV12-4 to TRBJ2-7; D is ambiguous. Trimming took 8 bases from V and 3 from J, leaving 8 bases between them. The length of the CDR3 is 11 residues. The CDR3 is CASGSGYEQYF. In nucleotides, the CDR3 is TGTGCCAGCGGTAGTGGCTACGAGCAGTACTTC.

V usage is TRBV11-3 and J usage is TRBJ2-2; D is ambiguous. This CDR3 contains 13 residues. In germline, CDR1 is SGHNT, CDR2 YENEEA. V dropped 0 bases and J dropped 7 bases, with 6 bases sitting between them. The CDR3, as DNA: TGTGCCAGCAGCTTAGATCAGGTCGGGGAGCTGTTTTTT. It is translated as CASSLDQVGELFF.

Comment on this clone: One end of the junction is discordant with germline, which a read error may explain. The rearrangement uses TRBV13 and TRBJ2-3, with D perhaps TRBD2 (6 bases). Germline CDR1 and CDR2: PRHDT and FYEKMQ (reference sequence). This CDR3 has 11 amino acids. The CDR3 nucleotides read TGTGCCAGCAGCTTAGTTGGGGACTGGGATTTT. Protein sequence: CASSLVGDWDF.

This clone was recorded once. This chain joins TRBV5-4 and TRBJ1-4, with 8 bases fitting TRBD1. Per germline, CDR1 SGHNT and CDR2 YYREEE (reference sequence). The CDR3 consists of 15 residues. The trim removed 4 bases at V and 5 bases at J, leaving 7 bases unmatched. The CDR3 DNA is TGTGCCAGCAGCCCAGGACAGGGTGCCAATGAAAAACTGTTTTTT. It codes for CASSPGQGANEKLFF.

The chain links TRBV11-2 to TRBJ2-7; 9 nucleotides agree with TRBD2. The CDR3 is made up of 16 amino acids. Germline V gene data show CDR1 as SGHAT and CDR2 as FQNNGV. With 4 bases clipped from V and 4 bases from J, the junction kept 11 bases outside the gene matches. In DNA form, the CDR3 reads TGTGCCAGCAGCTCTTCCGTAGCGGGAGTTGGTTACGAGCAGTACTTC. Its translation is CASSSSVAGVGYEQYF.

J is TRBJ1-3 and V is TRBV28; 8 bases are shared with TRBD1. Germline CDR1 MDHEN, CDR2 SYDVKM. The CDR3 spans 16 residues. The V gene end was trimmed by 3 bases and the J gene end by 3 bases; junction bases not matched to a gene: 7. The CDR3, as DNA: TGTGCCAGCAGTTTCCCCCTTGGGACAGGTGGAAACACCATATATTTT. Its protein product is CASSFPLGTGGNTIYF.

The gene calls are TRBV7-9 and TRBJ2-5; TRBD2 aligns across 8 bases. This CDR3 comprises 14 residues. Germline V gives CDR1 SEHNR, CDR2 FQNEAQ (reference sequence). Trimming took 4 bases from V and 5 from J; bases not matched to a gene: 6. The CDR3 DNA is TGTGCCAGCAGCTCGCCGGGACTAGTTGAGACCCAGTACTTC. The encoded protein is CASSSPGLVETQYF.

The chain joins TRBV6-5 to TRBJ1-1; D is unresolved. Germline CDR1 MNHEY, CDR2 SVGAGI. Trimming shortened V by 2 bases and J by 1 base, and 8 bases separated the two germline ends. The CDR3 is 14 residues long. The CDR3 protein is CASSYQTRNTEAFF. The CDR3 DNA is TGTGCCAGCAGTTACCAGACAAGGAACACTGAAGCTTTCTTT.

CDR3: CASSHNGTPRQGQYF. DNA of the CDR3: TGTGCCAGCAGCCACAACGGGACACCCCGACAGGGGCAGTACTTC. The genes are TRBV3-1 (or the pseudogene TRBV3-2) and TRBJ2-7; 7 positions agree with TRBD1. The CDR3 extends over 15 amino acids. J lost 9 bases, V lost 3 bases, and 14 bases had no gene match. Germline V gene data show CDR1 as LGHDT and CDR2 as YNNKEL (reference sequence).

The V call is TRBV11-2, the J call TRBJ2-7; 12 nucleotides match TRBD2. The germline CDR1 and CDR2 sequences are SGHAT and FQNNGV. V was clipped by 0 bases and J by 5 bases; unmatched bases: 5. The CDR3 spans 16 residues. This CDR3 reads CASSLEASGRAHEQYF. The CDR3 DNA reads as TGTGCCAGCAGCTTAGAGGCTAGCGGGAGGGCCCACGAGCAGTACTTC.

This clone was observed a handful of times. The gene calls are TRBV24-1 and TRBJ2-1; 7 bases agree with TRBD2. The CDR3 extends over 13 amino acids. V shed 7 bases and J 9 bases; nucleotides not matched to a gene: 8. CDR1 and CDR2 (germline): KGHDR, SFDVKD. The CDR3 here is CATRRAGVGEQFF. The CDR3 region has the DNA TGTGCCACCAGGCGGGCGGGAGTGGGTGAGCAGTTCTTC.

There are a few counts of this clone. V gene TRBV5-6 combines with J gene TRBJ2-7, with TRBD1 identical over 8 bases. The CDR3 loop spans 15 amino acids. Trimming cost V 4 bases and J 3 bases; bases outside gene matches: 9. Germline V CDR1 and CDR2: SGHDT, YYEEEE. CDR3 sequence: CASSLTGTGYYEQYF. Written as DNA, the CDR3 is TGTGCCAGCAGCCTGACCGGGACAGGCTACTACGAGCAGTACTTC.

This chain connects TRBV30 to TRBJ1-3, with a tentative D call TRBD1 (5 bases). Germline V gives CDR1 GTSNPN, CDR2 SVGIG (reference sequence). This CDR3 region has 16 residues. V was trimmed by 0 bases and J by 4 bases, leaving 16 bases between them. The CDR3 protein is CAWSVRGGLAGNTIYF. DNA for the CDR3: TGTGCCTGGAGTGTACGGGGGGGACTGGCGGGAAACACCATATATTTT.

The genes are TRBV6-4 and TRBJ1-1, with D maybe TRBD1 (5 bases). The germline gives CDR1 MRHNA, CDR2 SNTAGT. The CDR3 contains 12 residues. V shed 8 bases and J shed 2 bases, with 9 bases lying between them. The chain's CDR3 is CASRGGNTEAFF. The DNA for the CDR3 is TGTGCCAGCCGGGGGGGTAACACTGAAGCTTTCTTT.

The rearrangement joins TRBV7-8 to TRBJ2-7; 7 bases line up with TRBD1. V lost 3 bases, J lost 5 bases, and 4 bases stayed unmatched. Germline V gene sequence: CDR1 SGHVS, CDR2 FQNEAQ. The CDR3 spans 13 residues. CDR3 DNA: TGTGCCAGCAGCTTCAGGGGGATGGACGAGCAGTACTTC. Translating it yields CASSFRGMDEQYF. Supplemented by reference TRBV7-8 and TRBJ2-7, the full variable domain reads GAGVSQSPRYKVAKRGQDVALRCDPISGHVSLFWYQQALGQGPEFLTYFQNEAQLDKSGLPSDRFFAERPEGSVSTLKIQRTQQEDSAVYLCASSFRGMDEQYFGPGTRLTVT.

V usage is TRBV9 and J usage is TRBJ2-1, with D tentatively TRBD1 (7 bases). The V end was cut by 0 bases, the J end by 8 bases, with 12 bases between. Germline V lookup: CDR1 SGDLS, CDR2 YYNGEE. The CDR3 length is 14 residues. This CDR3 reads CASSVVGGGHEQFF. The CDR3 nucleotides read TGTGCCAGCAGCGTAGTAGGAGGGGGCCATGAGCAGTTCTTC.

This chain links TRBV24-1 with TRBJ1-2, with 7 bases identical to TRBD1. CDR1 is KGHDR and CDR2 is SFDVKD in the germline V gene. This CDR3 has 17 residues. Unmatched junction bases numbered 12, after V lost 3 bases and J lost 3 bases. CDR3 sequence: CATSDRRQGGVDYGYTF. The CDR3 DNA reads TGTGCCACCAGTGATCGACGACAGGGTGGCGTCGACTATGGCTACACCTTC.

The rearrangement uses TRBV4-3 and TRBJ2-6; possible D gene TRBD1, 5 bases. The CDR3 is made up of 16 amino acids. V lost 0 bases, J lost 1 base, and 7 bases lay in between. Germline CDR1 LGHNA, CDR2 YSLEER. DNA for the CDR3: TGCGCCAGCAGCCAAGAGGCAGGGTCTGGGGCCAACGTCCTGACTTTC. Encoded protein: CASSQEAGSGANVLTF.